One and the same sample provided the 13 T cell receptor beta chains below, sequenced in a study of T cells in Graves' hyperthyroidism and ophthalmopathy. Amplification targeted TCR beta CDR3 regions from RNA transcripts. With the HTBI primer set, the TCR CDR3 went through a first round of RT-PCR. TCRdb reprocessed the multiplex PCR reads with MiXCR, giving one entry per CDR3 protein. Altogether more than 450,000 distinct CDR3 sequences are present, 15% to 20% being singletons, with the ten largest covering about 45%. The source material was blood. All receptors come from a man between 35 and 55 years old with Graves' ophthalmopathy.

CDR3 bases: TGTGCCACCAGCTCACCGGGGGTTGGGGCGTCACAAGAGACCCAGTACTTC. It yields the protein CATSSPGVGASQETQYF. This chain connects TRBV15 to TRBJ2-5; TRBD2 is a possible D gene (6 bases). V shed 5 bases and J shed 2 bases, with 21 bases lying between them. The CDR3 sequence is 17 residues long. CDR1 is LNHNV and CDR2 is YYDKDF in the germline V gene (reference sequence).

J is TRBJ2-6 and V is TRBV5-1; D gene unclear. CDR3 length: 12 residues. The V and J ends lost 7 bases and 3 bases respectively, with 5 bases between them. Germline CDR1 is SGHRS and CDR2 is YFSETQ. CDR3 protein: CASGSGANVLTF. As DNA, the CDR3 is TGCGCCAGCGGAAGTGGGGCCAACGTCCTGACTTTC.

This clonotype showed up just a few times. The rearrangement uses TRBV19 and TRBJ1-1; unclear D gene. This CDR3 spans 15 amino acids. Germline V lookup: CDR1 LNHDA, CDR2 SQIVND (reference sequence). Trimming removed 5 bases from V and 6 bases from J, with 19 bases in between. The CDR3 here is CASSPSTRHIAEAFF. The CDR3 coding sequence is TGTGCCAGTAGTCCATCCACCCGACACATTGCTGAAGCTTTCTTT.

This clonotype was seen many times. The chain recombines TRBV5-1 with TRBJ2-7, with no clear D. From germline, CDR1 is SGHRS and CDR2 YFSETQ. CDR3 size: 13 residues. V lost 0 bases and J lost 2, with 6 bases in between. The CDR3 spells CASSLDGTYEQYF. The CDR3, as DNA: TGCGCCAGCAGCTTGGATGGAACCTACGAGCAGTACTTC.

This clonotype was counted only a few times. The chain carries TRBV12-3 or TRBV12-4 and TRBJ1-2; no firm D call. CDR3 size: 13 residues. The V and J ends lost 2 bases and 8 bases respectively, with 12 bases between them. The CDR3 sequence: CASSLNQRGGYTF. The CDR3 bases are TGTGCCAGCAGTTTAAACCAACGAGGCGGCTACACCTTC.

The V and J genes are TRBV12-3 or TRBV12-4 and TRBJ2-7, with D hard to call. CDR3 size: 14 residues. Trimming stripped 5 bases from V and 2 bases from J, with 13 bases between. This chain's CDR3 is CASSRDGGAYEQYF. CDR3 coding DNA: TGTGCCAGCAGTCGCGACGGTGGGGCCTACGAGCAGTACTTC.

This clonotype was seen many times. The chain employs TRBV28 and TRBJ1-5; D remains ambiguous. The CDR3 has 12 residues. Germline CDR1 reads MDHEN; CDR2 reads SYDVKM. The V end lost 6 bases, the J end lost 6 bases, and 9 bases lay between the germline ends. The CDR3 DNA reads as TGTGCCAGCAGCCGGTTGCCTCAGCCCCAGCATTTT. Encoded protein: CASSRLPQPQHF. The full variable domain, its missing parts supplied by reference TRBV28 and TRBJ1-5, is DVKVTQSSRYLVKRTGEKVFLECVQDMDHENMFWYRQDPGLGLRLIYFSYDVKMKEKGDIPEGYSVSREKKERFSLILESASTNQTSMYLCASSRLPQPQHFGDGTRLSIL.

The chain recombines TRBV28 with TRBJ1-2, with 8 positions matching TRBD1. The germline V gene encodes CDR1 MDHEN and CDR2 SYDVKM. V lost 6 bases and J lost 7; bases outside the gene matches: 7. CDR3 length equals 13 residues. DNA for the CDR3: TGTGCCAGCAGCTCCACAGGGGGAGGTGGCTACACCTTC. Residues: CASSSTGGGGYTF.

This clonotype was recorded many times. J is TRBJ2-3 and V is TRBV27; 12 nucleotides align to TRBD2. The CDR3 is 15 amino acids. With V trimmed by 7 bases and J by 3 bases, 5 bases remained unmatched. Germline V gene data show CDR1 as MNHEY and CDR2 as SMNVEV (reference sequence). The CDR3 DNA reads as TGTGCCAGCAACGGACTAGCGGGACCTACAGATACGCAGTATTTT. Encoded protein: CASNGLAGPTDTQYF.

This clonotype was found a few times. The rearrangement links TRBV27 to TRBJ1-4; maybe TRBD1 (6 bases). This CDR3 spans 14 amino acids. With 6 bases removed from V and 2 bases from J, the gap between germline ends came to 10 bases. Per the germline V gene, CDR1 is MNHEY and CDR2 is SMNVEV (reference sequence). In DNA form, the CDR3 reads TGTGCCAGCAGCGAAGGACAGACTAATGAAAAACTGTTTTTT. Its protein product is CASSEGQTNEKLFF.

In this sample, this clonotype turned up many times. V usage is TRBV7-8 and J usage is TRBJ2-2; D is tentatively TRBD1 or TRBD2 (6 bases each). Germline V gene data show CDR1 as SGHVS and CDR2 as FQNEAQ. CDR3 length: 18 amino acids. Trimming took 1 base from V and 0 from J, leaving 15 bases between them. The CDR3 is CASSLVLGGGANTGELFF. The DNA for the CDR3 is TGTGCCAGCAGCTTAGTGTTGGGGGGCGGAGCGAACACCGGGGAGCTGTTTTTT.

This clonotype was seen many times. This sequence joins TRBV28 and TRBJ1-1; weak D call: TRBD1 (5 bases). V was shortened by 7 bases and J by 6 bases, with 18 bases between the two germline ends. The CDR3 runs 14 residues. CDR1 is MDHEN and CDR2 is SYDVKM in the germline V gene. CDR3 region: CASIAGTGRAEAFF. DNA of the CDR3: TGTGCCAGCATCGCGGGGACGGGGAGGGCTGAAGCTTTCTTT.

The chain carries TRBV4-1 and TRBJ1-2, with D perhaps matching TRBD1 (5 bases). V lost 0 bases and J 7 bases, leaving 9 bases between the germline ends. Germline V gene data show CDR1 as MGHRA and CDR2 as YSYEKL. The CDR3 length is 13 residues. The CDR3 region has the DNA TGCGCCAGCAGCCAAGATAGAGGGACTGGCTACACCTTC. This translates into CASSQDRGTGYTF.